A selection of T cell receptor beta chains follows, all from one sample in a study of tumor-infiltrating lymphocytes in primary liver carcinoma. TCRdb passed the multiplex PCR reads through MiXCR, listing each CDR3 protein once. The sample has a few hundred thousand distinct CDR3 sequences, roughly 60% seen once. Sample: peripheral blood. These receptors were collected from a woman aged 30 to 39 with primary liver carcinoma and hepatitis B virus infection. CDR3s include the opening cysteine and the closing phenylalanine or tryptophan. The D gene is left open where the match is weak. Expanded clones are given a class, and other clones once, few, many or no size at all.

J: TRBJ1-1
V: TRBV12-3/TRBV12-4
size: NA
D: NA
CDR3: CARINTEAFF
DNA: TGTGCCAGAATCAACACTGAAGCTTTCTTT

J: TRBJ2-7
V: TRBV12-3/TRBV12-4
size: few
D: NA
CDR3: CASSTRRYEQYF
DNA: TGTGCCAGCAGTACACGCCGCTACGAGCAGTACTTC

J: TRBJ2-3
V: TRBV4-3
size: many
D: TRBD2
CDR3: CASSPLIAGGGTDTQYF
DNA: TGCGCCAGCAGCCCCCTTATCGCGGGAGGAGGCACAGATACGCAGTATTTT

J: TRBJ2-3
V: TRBV12-3/TRBV12-4
size: once
D: NA
CDR3: CASRELTTDMQYF
DNA: TGTGCCAGCAGGGAGCTAACCACAGATATGCAGTATTTT

J: TRBJ1-2
V: TRBV6-2/TRBV6-3
size: few
D: TRBD1
CDR3: CASSLRRDRWAHGYTF
DNA: TGTGCCAGCAGTCTACGCCGGGACAGGTGGGCGCACGGCTACACCTTC

J: TRBJ1-2
V: TRBV11-2
size: NA
D: NA
CDR3: CASRPIVRPLF
DNA: TGTGCCAGCCGCCCCATCGTCAGGCCTCTCTTC

J: TRBJ2-7
V: TRBV11-1
size: many
D: NA
CDR3: CASSLGPTYEQYF
DNA: TGTGCCAGCAGCCTCGGCCCCACTTACGAGCAGTACTTC

J: TRBJ1-2
V: TRBV5-1
size: few
D: NA
CDR3: CASSLHGLGGAGYGYTF
DNA: TGCGCCAGCAGCCTCCATGGGTTGGGGGGCGCCGGCTATGGCTACACCTTC

J: TRBJ2-3
V: TRBV6-6
size: NA
D: NA
CDR3: CVSSYDLSTDTQYF
DNA: TGTGTCAGCAGTTACGACCTCAGCACAGATACGCAGTATTTT

J: TRBJ1-6
V: TRBV4-3
size: NA
D: TRBD1
CDR3: CASSPGQTLSHRDSPLHF
DNA: TGCGCCAGCAGCCCGGGACAGACCCTTTCCCACCGAGATTCACCCCTCCACTTT

J: TRBJ2-1
V: TRBV7-9
size: NA
D: NA
CDR3: CASSHSSSYNEQFF
DNA: TGTGCCAGCAGCCACTCGAGCTCCTACAATGAGCAGTTCTTC

J: TRBJ1-3
V: TRBV7-9
size: NA
D: NA
CDR3: CASSPQGAISENTIYF
DNA: TGTGCCAGCAGTCCCCAGGGAGCTATCTCTGAAAACACCATATATTTT

J: TRBJ2-1
V: TRBV11-2
size: once
D: NA
CDR3: CASSLGNGAYSEQFF
DNA: TGTGCCAGCAGCTTAGGTAACGGGGCATACAGTGAGCAGTTCTTC

J: TRBJ1-5
V: TRBV6-6
size: NA
D: NA
CDR3: CAGTPEGGYYQPQHF
DNA: TGTGCCGGCACCCCGGAGGGGGGATACTATCAGCCCCAGCATTTT

J: TRBJ2-5
V: TRBV4-2
size: NA
D: NA
CDR3: CANSQAREETQYF
DNA: TGTGCCAACAGCCAAGCTAGGGAGGAGACCCAGTACTTC

J: TRBJ2-2
V: TRBV6-2/TRBV6-3
size: NA
D: TRBD2
CDR3: CASRTLGGANTGELFF
DNA: TGTGCCAGCAGAACCTTGGGGGGGGCGAACACCGGGGAGCTGTTTTTT

J: TRBJ2-5
V: TRBV4-1
size: NA
D: TRBD2
CDR3: CASTQDPPTSGRAWWQETQYF
DNA: TGCGCCAGCACCCAAGATCCTCCGACTAGCGGGAGGGCCTGGTGGCAAGAGACCCAGTACTTC

J: TRBJ2-7
V: TRBV29-1
size: many
D: TRBD1
CDR3: CSVEASGTVSYEQYF
DNA: TGCAGCGTTGAAGCCTCCGGGACAGTCTCCTACGAGCAGTACTTC

J: TRBJ2-1
V: TRBV4-3
size: NA
D: NA
CDR3: CTSSQDWRTIYNEQFF
DNA: TGCACCAGCAGCCAAGACTGGCGGACCATTTACAATGAGCAGTTCTTC

J: TRBJ1-2
V: TRBV5-1
size: NA
D: NA
CDR3: CASSLSLGDGYTF
DNA: TGCGCCAGTAGCTTGTCTTTGGGGGATGGCTACACCTTC

J: TRBJ2-5
V: TRBV11-2
size: NA
D: NA
CDR3: CASSPPWTQVGKETQYF
DNA: TGTGCCAGCAGCCCTCCCTGGACGCAGGTGGGGAAAGAGACTCAATACTTC

J: TRBJ2-1
V: TRBV19
size: NA
D: TRBD2
CDR3: CASSLASGRGFNEQFF
DNA: TGTGCCAGTAGTCTAGCTAGCGGGAGAGGGTTCAATGAGCAGTTCTTC

J: TRBJ1-1
V: TRBV24-1
size: NA
D: NA
CDR3: CATSDLGGTEAFF
DNA: TGTGCCACCAGTGATTTAGGTGGGACTGAAGCTTTCTTT

J: TRBJ2-2
V: TRBV11-3
size: NA
D: NA
CDR3: CASSQGMTEELFF
DNA: TGTGCCAGCAGCCAGGGAATGACCGAGGAGCTGTTTTTT

J: TRBJ1-1
V: TRBV29-1
size: few
D: NA
CDR3: CSVEYPGRGQAFF
DNA: TGCAGCGTTGAATACCCCGGCCGGGGGCAGGCTTTCTTT

J: TRBJ1-5
V: TRBV28
size: NA
D: NA
CDR3: CASSLGQGYRQPQHF
DNA: TGTGCCAGCAGTTTAGGGCAGGGATATCGGCAGCCCCAGCATTTT

J: TRBJ2-2
V: TRBV30
size: NA
D: TRBD2
CDR3: CARGLAGGLNGELFF
DNA: TGTGCCAGGGGACTAGCGGGAGGTTTAAACGGGGAGCTGTTTTTT

J: TRBJ2-1
V: TRBV12-3/TRBV12-4
size: NA
D: TRBD2
CDR3: CANSRRASGSYNEQFF
DNA: TGTGCCAATAGCAGACGGGCTAGCGGCTCCTACAATGAGCAGTTCTTC

J: TRBJ2-2
V: TRBV29-1
size: NA
D: NA
CDR3: CSVEENTGELLF
DNA: TGCAGCGTTGAGGAGAACACCGGGGAGCTGCTTTTT

J: TRBJ1-4
V: TRBV29-1
size: NA
D: TRBD1
CDR3: CSVEAGMGQGEKLLF
DNA: TGCAGCGTTGAAGCTGGGATGGGCCAGGGGGAAAAACTGCTTTTT

J: TRBJ1-2
V: TRBV7-9
size: NA
D: NA
CDR3: CASSRNRLDGYTF
DNA: TGTGCCAGCAGCCGCAATCGTCTAGATGGCTACACCTTC

J: TRBJ1-1
V: TRBV11-3
size: NA
D: NA
CDR3: CASSLGVTGSSEAFF
DNA: TGTGCCAGCAGCTTAGGGGTAACAGGGAGCTCGGAAGCTTTCTTT

J: TRBJ2-3
V: TRBV5-1
size: NA
D: NA
CDR3: CASSLVAASADTQYF
DNA: TGCGCCAGCAGCTTGGTAGCGGCTAGCGCAGATACGCAGTATTTT

J: TRBJ2-5
V: TRBV11-2
size: NA
D: TRBD2
CDR3: CASNPLTSGSLKTQYF
DNA: TGTGCCAGCAACCCTTTGACTAGCGGTAGTCTTAAGACCCAGTACTTC

J: TRBJ2-5
V: TRBV5-6
size: once
D: TRBD2
CDR3: CASSRTSRETQCF
DNA: TGTGCCAGCAGCCGGACTAGCCGCGAGACCCAGTGCTTC

J: TRBJ2-7
V: TRBV11-2
size: many
D: NA
CDR3: CASSFSGSYEQYF
DNA: TGTGCCAGCAGCTTTTCCGGGTCCTACGAGCAGTACTTC

J: TRBJ2-3
V: TRBV4-3
size: many
D: TRBD2
CDR3: CASSQETSASQYF
DNA: TGCGCCAGCAGCCAAGAGACTAGCGCGTCTCAGTATTTT

J: TRBJ2-5
V: TRBV11-2
size: NA
D: TRBD2
CDR3: CTSSLPSGRQETQYF
DNA: TGTACCAGTAGCTTACCTAGCGGGAGGCAAGAGACCCAGTACTTC

J: TRBJ2-3
V: TRBV20-1
size: NA
D: NA
CDR3: CSARELGRTDTQYF
DNA: TGCAGTGCTAGGGAACTTGGTCGCACAGATACGCAGTATTTT

J: TRBJ2-2
V: TRBV11-3
size: many
D: NA
CDR3: CASSQGRNTGELFF
DNA: TGTGCCAGCAGCCAGGGACGGAACACCGGGGAGCTGTTTTTT

J: TRBJ1-6
V: TRBV10-3
size: NA
D: NA
CDR3: CAISEGGAPLHF
DNA: TGTGCCATCAGTGAAGGGGGAGCACCCCTCCACTTT

J: TRBJ1-4
V: TRBV4-3
size: NA
D: NA
CDR3: CASSQEGAVAEELFF
DNA: TGCGCCAGCAGCCAAGAGGGGGCGGTGGCGGAAGAACTGTTTTTT

J: TRBJ2-5
V: TRBV12-3/TRBV12-4
size: many
D: TRBD2
CDR3: CASSLPTGGKTQYF
DNA: TGTGCCAGCAGTTTACCAACGGGAGGGAAGACCCAGTACTTC

J: TRBJ2-7
V: TRBV6-5
size: NA
D: TRBD1
CDR3: CASNYSKGGNPYEQYF
DNA: TGTGCCAGCAATTACTCGAAAGGGGGCAACCCCTACGAGCAGTACTTC

J: TRBJ2-2
V: TRBV30
size: NA
D: TRBD1
CDR3: CACPGQLNTGEQFF
DNA: TGTGCTTGCCCGGGACAGCTGAACACCGGGGAGCAGTTTTTT

J: TRBJ1-1
V: TRBV11-2
size: NA
D: NA
CDR3: CASNLARGTEAFF
DNA: TGTGCCAGCAATCTAGCCCGGGGGACTGAAGCTTTCTTC

J: TRBJ2-5
V: TRBV5-4
size: NA
D: TRBD2
CDR3: CASSSSSGLKETQYF
DNA: TGTGCCAGCAGCTCATCTAGCGGACTCAAAGAGACCCAGTACTTC

J: TRBJ1-1
V: TRBV4-1
size: once
D: NA
CDR3: CASDHPLNTEAFF
DNA: TGCGCCAGCGACCACCCCCTGAACACTGAAGCTTTCTTT

J: TRBJ2-5
V: TRBV6-5
size: many
D: TRBD1
CDR3: CASSPQGWRTGVSQYF
DNA: TGTGCCAGCAGTCCCCAAGGGTGGAGGACAGGGGTTTCCCAGTACTTC

J: TRBJ2-3
V: TRBV5-5
size: NA
D: NA
CDR3: CASTIGLGAVRIGTDTQYF
DNA: TGTGCCAGCACCATAGGCCTAGGAGCGGTCCGGATCGGTACAGATACGCAGTATTTT

J: TRBJ1-5
V: TRBV6-1
size: many
D: TRBD1
CDR3: CASSEARGRGNQPQHF
DNA: TGTGCCAGCAGTGAAGCGAGGGGGCGTGGAAATCAGCCCCAGCATTTT

J: TRBJ2-3
V: TRBV29-1
size: few
D: TRBD2
CDR3: CSVASGNTDTQYF
DNA: TGCAGCGTTGCTAGCGGAAACACAGATACGCAGTATTTT

J: TRBJ2-7
V: TRBV7-9
size: NA
D: NA
CDR3: CARSLFGRGASYEQYF
DNA: TGTGCCAGAAGCTTATTCGGCCGGGGGGCATCCTACGAGCAGTACTTC

J: TRBJ2-5
V: TRBV12-3/TRBV12-4
size: NA
D: TRBD2
CDR3: CASSLASGRSETQYF
DNA: TGTGCCAGCAGTTTGGCTAGCGGGAGAAGCGAGACCCAGTACTTC

J: TRBJ2-1
V: TRBV28
size: NA
D: TRBD2
CDR3: CASIGRDAYNEQFF
DNA: TGTGCCAGCATAGGGAGGGACGCCTACAATGAGCAGTTCTTC

J: TRBJ2-5
V: TRBV6-5
size: few
D: TRBD2
CDR3: CASRKQLGGLGLAGNLGETQYF
DNA: TGTGCCAGCCGCAAGCAGTTAGGAGGTTTAGGACTAGCCGGCAACCTGGGGGAGACCCAGTACTTC

J: TRBJ1-1
V: TRBV11-2
size: many
D: NA
CDR3: CASSAMGGLTEAFF
DNA: TGTGCCAGCAGCGCCATGGGGGGGCTGACTGAAGCTTTCTTT

J: TRBJ2-7
V: TRBV7-9
size: NA
D: NA
CDR3: CASSPREVGSSYEQYF
DNA: TGTGCCAGCAGCCCTCGCGAGGTTGGGAGCTCCTACGAGCAGTACTTC

J: TRBJ2-1
V: TRBV11-2
size: many
D: NA
CDR3: CASSLDYRADNEQFF
DNA: TGTGCCAGCAGCTTAGATTATAGGGCGGACAATGAGCAGTTCTTC